The T cell receptor (beta chain) described here comes from a study of chemoradiotherapy in HPV16-positive cancers. Study summary: Candidate HPV-specific clones and shared TCR motifs came from two HPV16-positive patients. General observations from the study: The functional HPV-specific definition rests on just two HPV16-positive patients. Candidate HPV-specific clones and E7-related TCR motifs grew in tumor during treatment.

Over chemoradiotherapy, repertoires were sampled more than once. The V end lost 3 bases, the J end lost 4 bases, and 7 bases lay between the germline ends. Germline V lookup: CDR1 SNHLY, CDR2 FYNNEI. The CDR3 sequence is 13 residues long. The protocol was immunoSEQ multiplex PCR, while the TCRdb copy is restricted to in-frame clones and leaves out a portion. Among around 6,200 clones listed, about 84% were seen once. Details on this clone: No antigen is known for it.

The rearrangement uses TRBV2 and TRBJ2-1; D is uncertain. This material consisted of tumor tissue, taken from a patient who underwent chemoradiotherapy. This TCR derives from a human donor with HPV-associated anogenital cancer. The DNA of the CDR3 is TGTGCCAGCAGTGATCATATGTACAATGAGCAGTTCTTC. Translating gives CASSDHMYNEQFF.